The 27 T cell receptor beta chains below all came from one sample that was sequenced in a study of CD8 T cells in ankylosing spondylitis. TCRdb re-called the 5' RACE reads through MiXCR, storing one row per CDR3 protein. Of 200,000 to 300,000 distinct CDR3 sequences listed, 30% to 40% are singletons. The sequenced material came from blood, either unsorted or a sorted T cell fraction (not recorded which). These receptors all stem from a male donor with ankylosing spondylitis or in good health (not recorded which).

The V and J genes are TRBV20-1 and TRBJ1-6; D unresolved. The CDR3 runs 11 residues. Per the germline V gene, CDR1 is DFQATT and CDR2 is SNEGSKA (reference sequence). V was trimmed by 3 bases and J by 8 bases, leaving 5 bases between them. The CDR3 nucleotides read TGCAGTGCTAGTTCAGATTCACCCCTCCACTTT. Translating gives CSASSDSPLHF.

The chain is built from TRBV20-1 and TRBJ2-1; D is unresolved. The CDR3 has 15 residues. V was clipped by 0 bases and J by 4 bases, with 13 bases between them. Germline CDR1 is DFQATT and CDR2 is SNEGSKA (reference sequence). The CDR3 sequence is CSAREGIGVYNEQFF. CDR3 sequence (DNA): TGCAGTGCTAGAGAGGGGATCGGTGTATACAATGAGCAGTTCTTC.

This sequence joins TRBV10-1 and TRBJ2-1, with D perhaps given as TRBD1 or TRBD2 (5 bases each). This CDR3 is built from 15 residues. The germline V gene has CDR1 WNHNN and CDR2 SYGVQD (reference sequence). V was clipped by 5 bases and J by 6 bases, with 17 bases between them. The CDR3 nucleotides read TGCGCCAGCAGTCCTTCCCTAGGGACCGGCAATGAGCAGTTCTTC. Protein sequence: CASSPSLGTGNEQFF.

There are a few counts of this clonotype. The chain has TRBV18 and TRBJ2-7, with a possible D match to TRBD1 (6 bases). The germline V gene encodes CDR1 KGHSH and CDR2 LQKENI. This CDR3 region has 14 residues. V gave up 5 bases and J gave up 0 bases, with 11 bases separating them. The CDR3 here is CASSTGRSSYEQYF. The DNA for the CDR3 is TGTGCCAGCTCAACAGGGCGAAGCTCCTACGAGCAGTACTTC.

This clonotype was detected only a few times. The V call is TRBV7-6, the J call TRBJ2-1, with 15 bases aligning to TRBD2. CDR1 SGHVS and CDR2 FNYEAQ come from the germline V gene. This CDR3 has 17 amino acids. The junction had 7 bases not matched to a gene; V was cut back by 5 bases and J by 5 bases. The DNA for the CDR3 is TGTGCCAGCAGCCGGACTAGCGGGGGGGCCAACGACAATGAGCAGTTCTTC. Its protein is CASSRTSGGANDNEQFF.

This clonotype was recorded a few times. The rearrangement links TRBV5-1 to TRBJ2-2, with TRBD2 matching 7 bases. After removal of 4 bases from V and 3 bases from J, the junction contained 3 bases not matched to a gene. The CDR3 sequence is 14 residues long. Germline assignment: CDR1 SGHRS and CDR2 YFSETQ. The CDR3 sequence is CASSVGGDTGELFF. The CDR3 region has the DNA TGCGCCAGCAGCGTGGGAGGGGACACCGGGGAGCTGTTTTTT.

V usage is TRBV30 and J usage is TRBJ2-3, with 9 bases that match TRBD2. This CDR3 is 15 amino acids long. The V segment lost 6 bases and the J segment 1 base; nucleotides outside the gene matches: 8. Germline CDR1 GTSNPN, CDR2 SVGIG (reference sequence). The CDR3 DNA follows: TGTGCCTGCCCTCAGCAGCGGGGGGGCACAGATACGCAGTATTTT. Its translation is CACPQQRGGTDTQYF.

The chain recombines TRBV29-1 with TRBJ2-2, with 12 bases aligning to TRBD1. Germline CDR1 SQVTM, CDR2 ANQGSEA. This CDR3 comprises 16 residues. V gave up 6 bases and J gave up 7 bases; unmatched junction bases: 12. CDR3 nucleotide sequence: TGCAGCGTGGCAACATGGGACAGGGGGCTCTTCGGGGAGCTGTTTTTT. It encodes CSVATWDRGLFGELFF.

This clonotype has more than one count but fewer than ten. The chain has TRBV20-1 and TRBJ2-7; tentatively, D is TRBD1 or TRBD2 (7 bases each). The V and J ends lost 0 bases and 1 base respectively, with 13 bases between them. This CDR3 is 15 amino acids long. The germline V gene has CDR1 DFQATT and CDR2 SNEGSKA (reference sequence). The CDR3: CSARDGGDSSYEQYF. CDR3 DNA sequence: TGCAGTGCTAGAGATGGGGGGGACAGTTCCTACGAGCAGTACTTC.

This clonotype was recorded a few times. This chain joins TRBV29-1 and TRBJ2-4, with D unresolved. Trimming took off 1 base at V and 7 bases at J, with 8 bases between the two ends. The CDR3 is 12 amino acids. Germline V gives CDR1 SQVTM, CDR2 ANQGSEA. The CDR3: CSVEAMGNIQYF. The CDR3 DNA sequence: TGCAGCGTTGAAGCCATGGGGAACATTCAGTACTTC.

The genes are TRBV5-5 and TRBJ2-7; the match to TRBD2 covers 7 bases. CDR1 is SGHKS, CDR2 YYEKEE, per germline (reference sequence). V lost 5 bases to trimming and J lost 3 bases; unmatched junction nucleotides: 8. The CDR3 contains 14 residues. Written as DNA, the CDR3 is TGTGCCAGCAGTCATCCGGGACTATTCTACGAGCAGTACTTC. Translated, it gives CASSHPGLFYEQYF.

The rearrangement links TRBV6-5 to TRBJ2-7; the D gene could be TRBD1 or TRBD2 (6 bases each). Germline assignment: CDR1 MNHEY and CDR2 SVGAGI. The ends were cut back, 1 base at V and 3 bases at J, with 16 bases in the middle. The CDR3 consists of 16 residues. The CDR3 nucleotides read TGTGCCAGCAGTTACTTGGGGGGCGTATCGGTCTACGAGCAGTACTTC. It encodes CASSYLGGVSVYEQYF.

The gene calls are TRBV4-1 and TRBJ2-5, with D perhaps being TRBD1 or TRBD2 (5 bases each). CDR3 length equals 15 residues. V was trimmed by 4 bases and J by 5 bases, leaving 17 bases between them. The V gene's germline CDR1 is MGHRA and CDR2 YSYEKL. This chain's CDR3 is CASSPTGAQEETQYF. CDR3 bases: TGCGCCAGCAGCCCGACCGGGGCCCAGGAGGAGACCCAGTACTTC.

This clonotype was seen once. The chain recombines TRBV20-1 with TRBJ1-1; the D gene is possibly TRBD1 (6 bases). Between the trimmed V and J ends, which lost 6 bases and 5 bases, there was a span of 13 bases. Looked up from germline, CDR1 is DFQATT and CDR2 is SNEGSKA (reference sequence). The CDR3 has 12 amino acids. CDR3 nucleotides: TGCAGTGCGCCCAGGGGAAGGACTGAAGCTTTCTTT. As protein: CSAPRGRTEAFF.

This chain uses TRBV6-4 with TRBJ2-3; 8 nucleotides line up with TRBD2. Germline-derived CDR1 and CDR2 are MRHNA and SNTAGT. There are 14 residues in the CDR3. J was trimmed by 0 bases and V by 8 bases; bases with no gene match: 4. DNA of the CDR3: TGTGCCAGCGCGGAGCGGGGGAGCACAGATACGCAGTATTTT. Residues: CASAERGSTDTQYF.

This clonotype was counted between two and nine times. The genes are TRBV5-1 and TRBJ2-3; D is possibly TRBD1 (7 bases). V shed 0 bases and J shed 2 bases, with 13 bases lying between them. This CDR3 has 16 amino acids. Per germline, CDR1 SGHRS and CDR2 YFSETQ. CDR3 DNA: TGCGCCAGCAGCTTGGGTGGAGGGGGCTCCACAGATACGCAGTATTTT. It translates to CASSLGGGGSTDTQYF.

The chain combines TRBV11-2 with TRBJ2-1; 7 bases match TRBD2. CDR3 length: 16 amino acids. Unmatched junction bases numbered 9, after V lost 5 bases and J lost 2 bases. Germline assignment: CDR1 SGHAT and CDR2 FQNNGV. The CDR3 DNA reads as TGTGCCAGCAGCCTTGGGAGCCGGGGGGCCTACAATGAGCAGTTCTTC. It is translated as CASSLGSRGAYNEQFF.

In this sample, this clonotype turned up many times. The CDR3 region is CASSRTGLNYGYTF. For the CDR3, the DNA is TGTGCCAGCAGTCGGACAGGGCTCAACTATGGCTACACCTTC. The rearrangement uses TRBV12-3 or TRBV12-4 and TRBJ1-2, with TRBD1 identical over 8 bases. The CDR3 totals 14 residues. V was pared by 5 bases and J by 2 bases, with 4 bases of the junction left unmatched.

The gene calls are TRBV12-3 or TRBV12-4 and TRBJ2-5, with D possibly matching TRBD1 (5 bases). V was cut by 8 bases and J by 5 bases, with 18 bases left in between. This CDR3 spans 14 amino acids. CDR3 sequence: CASQVGWGAETQYF. CDR3 sequence (DNA): TGTGCCAGCCAAGTTGGCTGGGGCGCGGAGACCCAGTACTTC.

There are a few counts of this clonotype. The chain is built from TRBV4-1 and TRBJ2-7, with TRBD2 matching 14 bases. The V and J ends lost 4 bases and 0 bases, in that order; junction bases with no gene match: 11. This CDR3 is 19 amino acids long. Germline V lookup: CDR1 MGHRA, CDR2 YSYEKL. The CDR3 is CASSPGIGTSGGNSYEQYF. CDR3 sequence (DNA): TGCGCCAGCAGCCCGGGGATCGGGACTAGCGGGGGTAACTCCTACGAGCAGTACTTC.

J is TRBJ2-5 and V is TRBV10-3, with a possible D match to TRBD1 (6 bases). Deletions cut 5 bases from V and 0 bases from J, with 7 bases between. The CDR3 covers 13 residues. Germline CDR1 ENHRY, CDR2 SYGVKD. The CDR3 sequence is CAISWTDQETQYF. CDR3 sequence (DNA): TGTGCCATCAGTTGGACAGACCAAGAGACCCAGTACTTC.

This clonotype was picked up a small number of times. The V and J genes are TRBV12-3 or TRBV12-4 and TRBJ2-6; D not certain. V was cut by 2 bases and J by 0 bases, with 2 bases left in between. This CDR3 spans 14 amino acids. The CDR3 sequence: CASSLNSGANVLTF. In nucleotides, the CDR3 is TGTGCCAGCAGTTTAAACTCTGGGGCCAACGTCCTGACTTTC.

The V gene is TRBV21-1, the J gene TRBJ1-6; the tabulated D call, TRBD1, remains unverified against the DNA. TRBV21-1 represents a pseudogene. The CDR3 is made up of 16 amino acids. This CDR3 reads CASSKEGDRANSPLHF. CDR3 nucleotide sequence: TGTGCCAGCAGCAAAGAGGGCGACAGGGCCAATTCACCCCTCCACTTT.

In this sample, this clonotype turned up a few times. The rearrangement uses TRBV20-1 and TRBJ2-7; D is unresolved. The germline CDR1 and CDR2 sequences are DFQATT and SNEGSKA (reference sequence). The CDR3 covers 13 residues. V was cut by 6 bases and J by 2 bases, with 14 bases left in between. The CDR3 DNA reads as TGCAGTGCCTCCGACACAAGTACCTACGAGCAGTACTTC. It specifies CSASDTSTYEQYF.

This chain uses TRBV28 with TRBJ1-1; no reliable D call. Trimming pared 1 base from V and 11 bases from J, leaving 11 bases between. CDR3 length: 12 residues. Germline CDR1 and CDR2: MDHEN and SYDVKM. CDR3 nucleotides: TGTGCCAGCAGTTTATATCTGGGAATGGCTTTCTTT. Encoded protein: CASSLYLGMAFF.

The V and J genes are TRBV12-3 or TRBV12-4 and TRBJ2-1; no clear D. This CDR3 has 15 amino acids. V was pared by 7 bases and J by 5 bases, with 18 bases between. CDR3 in amino acids: CASTMFGQPDNEQFF. The CDR3 DNA reads TGTGCCAGCACGATGTTCGGGCAGCCCGACAATGAGCAGTTCTTC.

This chain links TRBV27 with TRBJ2-7; either TRBD1 or TRBD2 may fit D (5 bases each). The CDR3 has 14 residues. Trimming cost V 6 bases and J 2 bases, with 14 bases left between them. Germline V gene sequence: CDR1 MNHEY, CDR2 SMNVEV (reference sequence). The CDR3 region is CASSRGLGAYEQYF. The CDR3 nucleotides read TGTGCCAGCAGCCGGGGTTTGGGGGCCTACGAGCAGTACTTC.